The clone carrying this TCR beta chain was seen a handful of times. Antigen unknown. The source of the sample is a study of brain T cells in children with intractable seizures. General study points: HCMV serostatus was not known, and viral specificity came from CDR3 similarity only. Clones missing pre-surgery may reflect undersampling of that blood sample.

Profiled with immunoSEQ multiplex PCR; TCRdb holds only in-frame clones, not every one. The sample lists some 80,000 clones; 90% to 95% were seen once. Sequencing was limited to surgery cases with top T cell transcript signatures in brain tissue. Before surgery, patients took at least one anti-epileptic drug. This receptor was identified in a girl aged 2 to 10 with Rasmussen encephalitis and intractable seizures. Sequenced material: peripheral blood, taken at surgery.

The chain's CDR3 is CASSLVVGPSSYEQYF. Here the CDR3 DNA reads TGTGCCAGCAGCTTAGTGGTGGGGCCGAGCTCCTACGAGCAGTACTTC. The chain links TRBV11-3 to TRBJ2-7; D perhaps matches TRBD1 (5 bases). With 1 base removed from V and 0 bases from J, the gap between germline ends came to 13 bases. The germline V gene has CDR1 SGHNT and CDR2 YENEEA. The CDR3 totals 16 residues.